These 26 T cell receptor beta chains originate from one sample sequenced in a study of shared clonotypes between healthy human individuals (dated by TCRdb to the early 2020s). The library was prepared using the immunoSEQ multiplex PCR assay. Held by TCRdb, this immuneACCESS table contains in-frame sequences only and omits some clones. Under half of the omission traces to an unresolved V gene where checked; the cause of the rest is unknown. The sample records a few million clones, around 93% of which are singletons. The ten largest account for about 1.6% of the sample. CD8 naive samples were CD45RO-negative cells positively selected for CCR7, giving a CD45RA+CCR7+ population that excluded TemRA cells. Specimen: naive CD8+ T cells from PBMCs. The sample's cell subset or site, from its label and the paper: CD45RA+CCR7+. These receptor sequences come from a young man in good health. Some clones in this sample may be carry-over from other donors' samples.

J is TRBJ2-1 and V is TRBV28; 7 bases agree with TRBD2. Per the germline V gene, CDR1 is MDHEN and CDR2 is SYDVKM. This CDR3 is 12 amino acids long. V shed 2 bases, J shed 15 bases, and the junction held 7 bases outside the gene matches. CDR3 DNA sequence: TGTGCCAGCAGTTTACTGCGGGAGAGCCGGTTCTTC. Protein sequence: CASSLLRESRFF.

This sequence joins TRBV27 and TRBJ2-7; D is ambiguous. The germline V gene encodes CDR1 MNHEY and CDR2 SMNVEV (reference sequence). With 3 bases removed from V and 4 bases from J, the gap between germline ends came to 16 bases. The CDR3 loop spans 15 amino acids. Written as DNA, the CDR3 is TGTGCCAGCAGTTTGGTGCCTCCTCGAATGTACGAGCAGTACTTC. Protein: CASSLVPPRMYEQYF.

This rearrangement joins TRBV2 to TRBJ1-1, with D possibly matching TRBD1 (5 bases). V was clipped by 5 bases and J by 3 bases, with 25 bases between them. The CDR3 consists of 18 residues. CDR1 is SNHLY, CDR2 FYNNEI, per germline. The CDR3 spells CASSLLSGGYPADTEAFF. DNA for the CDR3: TGTGCCAGCAGTTTGTTGTCGGGGGGATACCCCGCGGACACTGAAGCTTTCTTT.

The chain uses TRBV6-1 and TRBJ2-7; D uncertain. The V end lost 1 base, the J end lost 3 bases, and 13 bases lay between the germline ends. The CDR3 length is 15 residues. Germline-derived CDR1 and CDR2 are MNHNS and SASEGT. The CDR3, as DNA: TGTGCCAGCAGTGAAGACACAAGTTCTTTCTACGAGCAGTACTTC. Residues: CASSEDTSSFYEQYF.

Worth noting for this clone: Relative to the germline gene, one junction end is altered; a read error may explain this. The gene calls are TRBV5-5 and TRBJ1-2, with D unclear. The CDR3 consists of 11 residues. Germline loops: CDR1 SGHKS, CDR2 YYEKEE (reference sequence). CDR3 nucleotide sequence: TGTGCCAGCAGCTTGGGGACCCAAACCAACTTC. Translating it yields CASSLGTQTNF.

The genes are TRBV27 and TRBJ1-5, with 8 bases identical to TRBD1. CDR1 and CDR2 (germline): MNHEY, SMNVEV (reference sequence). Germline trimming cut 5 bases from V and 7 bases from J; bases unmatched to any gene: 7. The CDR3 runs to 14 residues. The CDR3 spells CASSIDRGGQPQHF. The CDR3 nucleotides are TGTGCCAGCAGTATCGACAGGGGTGGACAGCCCCAGCATTTT.

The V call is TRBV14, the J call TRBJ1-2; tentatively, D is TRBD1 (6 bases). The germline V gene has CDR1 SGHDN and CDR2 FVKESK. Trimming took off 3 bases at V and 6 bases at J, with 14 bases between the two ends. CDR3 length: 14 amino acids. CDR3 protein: CASSQEGGRNGYTF. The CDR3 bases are TGTGCCAGCAGCCAGGAGGGGGGGCGGAATGGCTACACCTTC.

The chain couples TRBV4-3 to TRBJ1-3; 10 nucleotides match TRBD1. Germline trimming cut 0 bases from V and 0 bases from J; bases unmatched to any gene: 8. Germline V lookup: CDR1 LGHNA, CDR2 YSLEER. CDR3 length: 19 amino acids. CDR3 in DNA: TGCGCCAGCAGCCAAGAGGGACAGGGGCCAGAGACCTCTGGAAACACCATATATTTT. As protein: CASSQEGQGPETSGNTIYF.

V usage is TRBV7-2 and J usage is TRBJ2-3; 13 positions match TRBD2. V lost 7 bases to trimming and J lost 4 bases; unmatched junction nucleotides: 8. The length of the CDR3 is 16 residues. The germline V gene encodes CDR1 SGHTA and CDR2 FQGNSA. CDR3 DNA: TGTGCCAGCACCCAATTGACTAGCGGGAGGTCAGATACGCAGTATTTT. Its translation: CASTQLTSGRSDTQYF.

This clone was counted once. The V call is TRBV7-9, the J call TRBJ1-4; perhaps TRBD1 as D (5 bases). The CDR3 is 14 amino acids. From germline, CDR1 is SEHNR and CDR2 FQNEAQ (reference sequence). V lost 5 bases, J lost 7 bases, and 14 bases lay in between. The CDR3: CASSPLTGGEKLFF. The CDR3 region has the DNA TGTGCCAGCAGCCCGTTAACAGGAGGTGAAAAACTGTTTTTT.

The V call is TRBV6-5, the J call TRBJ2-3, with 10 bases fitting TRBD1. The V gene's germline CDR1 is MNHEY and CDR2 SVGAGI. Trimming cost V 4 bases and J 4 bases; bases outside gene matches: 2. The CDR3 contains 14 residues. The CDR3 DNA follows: TGTGCCAGCAGTTGGGACAGGGGTGCAGATACGCAGTATTTT. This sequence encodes CASSWDRGADTQYF.

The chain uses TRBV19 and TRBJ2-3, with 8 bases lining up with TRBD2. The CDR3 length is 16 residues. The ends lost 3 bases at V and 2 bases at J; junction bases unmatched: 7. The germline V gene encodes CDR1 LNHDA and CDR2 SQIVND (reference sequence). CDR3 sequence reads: CASSIGALAATDTQYF. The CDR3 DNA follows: TGTGCCAGTAGTATTGGGGCACTAGCGGCCACAGATACGCAGTATTTT. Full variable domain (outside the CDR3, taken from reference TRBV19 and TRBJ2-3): DGGITQSPKYLFRKEGQNVTLSCEQNLNHDAMYWYRQDPGQGLRLIYYSQIVNDFQKGDIAEGYSVSREKKESFPLTVTSAQKNPTAFYLCASSIGALAATDTQYFGPGTRLTVL.

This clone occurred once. The CDR3 coding sequence is TGTGCCAGCAGCCCCTTGTGGGGAAGGGGACAGCCCCAGCATTTT. It translates to CASSPLWGRGQPQHF. The rearrangement links TRBV7-6 to TRBJ1-5; possible D gene TRBD1, 5 bases. The length of the CDR3 is 15 residues. V was cut by 5 bases and J by 7 bases, with 18 bases left in between. Germline values: CDR1 SGHVS, CDR2 FNYEAQ.

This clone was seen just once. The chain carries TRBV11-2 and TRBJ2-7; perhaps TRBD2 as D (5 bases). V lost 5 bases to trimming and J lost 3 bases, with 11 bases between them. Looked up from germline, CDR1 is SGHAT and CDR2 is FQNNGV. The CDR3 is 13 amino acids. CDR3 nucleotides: TGTGCCAGCAGCCAAGGACTTGTCTACGAGCAGTACTTC. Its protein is CASSQGLVYEQYF.

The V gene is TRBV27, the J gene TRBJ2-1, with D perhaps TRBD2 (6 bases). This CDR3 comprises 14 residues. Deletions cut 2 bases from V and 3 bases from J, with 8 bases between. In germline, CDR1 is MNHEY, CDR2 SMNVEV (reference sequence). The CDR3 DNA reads TGTGCCAGCAGTTTAGCGGGGTACTACAATGAGCAGTTCTTC. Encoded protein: CASSLAGYYNEQFF.

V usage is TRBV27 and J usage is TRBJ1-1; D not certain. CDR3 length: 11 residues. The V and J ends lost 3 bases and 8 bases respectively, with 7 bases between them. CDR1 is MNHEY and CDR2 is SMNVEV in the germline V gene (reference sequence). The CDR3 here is CASSFLGEAFF. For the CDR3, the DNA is TGTGCCAGCAGTTTCCTGGGGGAAGCTTTCTTT.

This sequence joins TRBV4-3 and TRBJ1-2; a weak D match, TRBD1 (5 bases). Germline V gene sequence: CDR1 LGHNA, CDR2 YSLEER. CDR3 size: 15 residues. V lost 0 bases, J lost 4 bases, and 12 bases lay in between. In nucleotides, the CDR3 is TGCGCCAGCAGCCAAGACCGCAGGGTGAGCTATGGCTACACCTTC. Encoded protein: CASSQDRRVSYGYTF.

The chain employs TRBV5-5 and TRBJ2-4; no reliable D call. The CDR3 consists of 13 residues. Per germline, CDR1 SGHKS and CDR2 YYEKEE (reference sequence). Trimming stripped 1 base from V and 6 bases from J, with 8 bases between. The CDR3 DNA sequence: TGTGCCAGCAGCTTGTCCCCAGGAAACATTCAGTACTTC. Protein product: CASSLSPGNIQYF.

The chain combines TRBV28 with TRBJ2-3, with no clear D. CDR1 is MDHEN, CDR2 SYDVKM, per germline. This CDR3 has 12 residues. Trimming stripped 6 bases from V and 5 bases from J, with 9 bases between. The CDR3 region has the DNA TGTGCCAGCAGCCCCGTCAGAGATACGCAGTATTTT. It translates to CASSPVRDTQYF.

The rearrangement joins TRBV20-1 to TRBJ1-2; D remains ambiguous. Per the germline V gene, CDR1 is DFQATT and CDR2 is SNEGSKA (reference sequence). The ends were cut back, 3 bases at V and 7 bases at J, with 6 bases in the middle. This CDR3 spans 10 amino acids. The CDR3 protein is CSASLSGYTF. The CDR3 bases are TGCAGTGCTAGTCTGTCTGGCTACACCTTC.

Here the CDR3 DNA reads TGTGCCAGTAGTAACAGGGGGGCAAACATTCAGTACTTC. Translating it yields CASSNRGANIQYF. The J gene is TRBJ2-4, the V gene TRBV19; 8 nucleotides align to TRBD1. Germline loops: CDR1 LNHDA, CDR2 SQIVND (reference sequence). CDR3 length: 13 amino acids. The trim removed 4 bases at V and 6 bases at J, leaving 2 bases unmatched.

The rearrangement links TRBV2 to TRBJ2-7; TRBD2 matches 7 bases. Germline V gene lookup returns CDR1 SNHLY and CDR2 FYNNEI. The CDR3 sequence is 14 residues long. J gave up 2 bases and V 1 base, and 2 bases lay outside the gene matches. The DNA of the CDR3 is TGTGCCAGCAGTGAAGGGGCGGGAGCCTACGAGCAGTACTTC. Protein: CASSEGAGAYEQYF.

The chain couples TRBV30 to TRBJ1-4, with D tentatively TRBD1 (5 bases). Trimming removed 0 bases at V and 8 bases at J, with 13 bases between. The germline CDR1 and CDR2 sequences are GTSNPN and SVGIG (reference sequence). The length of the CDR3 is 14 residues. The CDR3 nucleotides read TGTGCCTGGAGTGTTGTGGGGGGATACGAAAAACTGTTTTTT. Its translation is CAWSVVGGYEKLFF.

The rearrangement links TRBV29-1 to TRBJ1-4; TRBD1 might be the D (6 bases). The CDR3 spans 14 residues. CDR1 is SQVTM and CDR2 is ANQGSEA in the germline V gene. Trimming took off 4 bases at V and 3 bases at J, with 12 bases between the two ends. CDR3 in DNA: TGCAGCGTTGGTACAGGGACCTCTAATGAAAAACTGTTTTTT. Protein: CSVGTGTSNEKLFF.

The CDR3 coding sequence is TGTGCCAGCAGCTTAAACAGGGTACTCTCCTACGAGCAGTACTTC. Translation gives CASSLNRVLSYEQYF. The chain carries TRBV5-6 and TRBJ2-5; tentatively, D is TRBD1 (6 bases). The J call may be faulty, since TRBJ2-7 better matches the DNA end. Germline V gene sequence: CDR1 SGHDT, CDR2 YYEEEE. The CDR3 sequence is 15 residues long.

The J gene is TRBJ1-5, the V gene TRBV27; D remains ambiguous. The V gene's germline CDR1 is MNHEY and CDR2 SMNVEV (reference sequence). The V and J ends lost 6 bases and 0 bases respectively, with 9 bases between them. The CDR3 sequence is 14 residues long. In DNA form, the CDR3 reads TGTGCCAGCAGCCCTGGGTCTAGCAATCAGCCCCAGCATTTT. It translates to CASSPGSSNQPQHF.